This TCR beta chain originates from a study of blood T cell repertoires in COVID-19. To note about this clone: One end of the junction is discordant with germline, which a read error may explain.

Assay used: immunoSEQ multiplex PCR; TCRdb lists only in-frame clones, some missing. The sample includes more than 450,000 clones, 87% of them seen just once. This receptor was obtained from a woman aged 18-35 years who had recovered from COVID-19. The sample consisted of PBMCs or T cells enriched from blood (not recorded which).

Here the CDR3 DNA reads TGCGCCAGCTGTGAGGGTGTAGGGGCTGGGGCCAACGTCCTGACTTTC. Amino acids: CASCEGVGAGANVLTF. The V and J genes are TRBV10-2 and TRBJ2-6; either TRBD1 or TRBD2 may supply D (5 bases each). This CDR3 has 16 amino acids. Germline CDR1 and CDR2: WSHSY and SAAADI.